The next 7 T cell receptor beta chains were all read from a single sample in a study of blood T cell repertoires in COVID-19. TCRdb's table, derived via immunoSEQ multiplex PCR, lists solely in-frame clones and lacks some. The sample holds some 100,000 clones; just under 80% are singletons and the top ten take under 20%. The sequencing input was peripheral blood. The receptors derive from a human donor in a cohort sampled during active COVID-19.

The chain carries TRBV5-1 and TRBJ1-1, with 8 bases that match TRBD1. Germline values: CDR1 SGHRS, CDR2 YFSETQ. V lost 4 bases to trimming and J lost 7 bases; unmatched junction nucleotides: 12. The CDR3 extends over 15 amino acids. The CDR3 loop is CASSQRTTGEGEAFF. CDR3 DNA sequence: TGCGCCAGCAGCCAACGGACGACAGGGGAGGGTGAAGCTTTCTTT.

In DNA form, the CDR3 reads TGTGCCAGCTCACCACCCAATAATCAGCCCCAGCATTTT. Protein: CASSPPNNQPQHF. The rearrangement links TRBV18 to TRBJ1-5; D is unclear. Germline assignment: CDR1 KGHSH and CDR2 LQKENI. CDR3 length: 13 amino acids. The V end was cut by 0 bases, the J end by 4 bases, with 4 bases between.

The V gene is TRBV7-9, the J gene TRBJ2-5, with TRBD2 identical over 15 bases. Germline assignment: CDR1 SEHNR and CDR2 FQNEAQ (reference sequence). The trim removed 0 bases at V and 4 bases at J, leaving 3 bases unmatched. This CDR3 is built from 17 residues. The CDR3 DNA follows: TGTGCCAGCAGCTTAGCGGGACTAGCGGGGGGTAGAGAGACCCAGTACTTC. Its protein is CASSLAGLAGGRETQYF. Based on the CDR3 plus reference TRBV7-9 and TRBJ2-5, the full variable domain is DTGVSQNPRHKITKRGQNVTFRCDPISEHNRLYWYRQTLGQGPEFLTYFQNEAQLEKSRLLSDRFSAERPKGSFSTLEIQRTEQGDSAMYLCASSLAGLAGGRETQYFGPGTRLLVL.

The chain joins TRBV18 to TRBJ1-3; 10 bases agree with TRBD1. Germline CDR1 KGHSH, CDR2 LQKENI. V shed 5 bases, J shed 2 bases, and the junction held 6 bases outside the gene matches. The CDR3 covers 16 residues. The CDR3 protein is CASSSAGTGAGNTIYF. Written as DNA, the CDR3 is TGTGCCAGCTCATCCGCCGGGACAGGGGCTGGAAACACCATATATTTT.

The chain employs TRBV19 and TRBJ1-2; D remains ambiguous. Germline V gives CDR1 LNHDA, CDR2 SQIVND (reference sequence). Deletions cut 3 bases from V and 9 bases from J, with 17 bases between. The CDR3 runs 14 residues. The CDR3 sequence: CASSIQSWRVSYTF. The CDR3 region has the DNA TGTGCCAGTAGTATCCAATCGTGGAGGGTGAGCTACACCTTC.

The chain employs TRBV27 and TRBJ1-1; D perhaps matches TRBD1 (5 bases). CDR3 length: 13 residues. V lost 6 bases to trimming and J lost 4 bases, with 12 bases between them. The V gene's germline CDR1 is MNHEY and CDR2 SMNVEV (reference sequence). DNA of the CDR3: TGTGCCAGCAGCCCGTGGGGGGGCACTGAAGCTTTCTTT. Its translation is CASSPWGGTEAFF.

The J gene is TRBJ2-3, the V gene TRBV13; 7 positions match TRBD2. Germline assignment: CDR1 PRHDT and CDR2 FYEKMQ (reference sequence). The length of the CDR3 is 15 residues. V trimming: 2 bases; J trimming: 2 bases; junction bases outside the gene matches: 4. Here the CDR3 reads CASSLRLAVTDTQYF. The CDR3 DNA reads TGTGCCAGCAGCTTAAGGCTAGCGGTCACAGATACGCAGTATTTT.